The source of this TCR beta chain is a study of control samples from healthy donors and cancer patients. The data were produced by immunoSEQ multiplex PCR, yet TCRdb's version contains in-frame clones alone and is incomplete. The table lists over 100,000 clones, over 75% of them singletons, with about 2.3% in the top ten. Germline CDR1 MDHEN, CDR2 SYDVKM. The CDR3 consists of 13 residues. Between the trimmed V and J ends, which lost 5 bases and 6 bases, there was a span of 13 bases. Sample: blood. The source of this sequence is a man aged 35-49 years in good health. V is TRBV28 and J is TRBJ1-2; D is unclear. CDR3 protein: CASSAGLVHGYTF. CDR3 DNA: TGTGCCAGCAGTGCCGGGTTGGTGCATGGCTACACCTTC.